This T cell receptor (beta chain) came from a study of CD8+ T cells in alopecia areata. Extraction and reverse transcription of RNA yielded cDNA as the sequencing template. Generated by immunoSEQ multiplex PCR, the TCRdb table keeps only in-frame clones and is missing some. The sample lists tens of thousands of clones; roughly 66% were seen once. Findings and limits, study-wide: The presence of one nonresponder keeps the tie between baseline CD8+ expansion and response uncertain. Lesional scalp, notably in alopecia totalis/universalis, had clonality above that of normal scalp.

Regarding treatment: oral pan-JAK inhibitor, 5-10 mg twice daily. Peripheral blood and lesional scalp punch biopsies were taken from alopecia areata patients. For this clone: The antigen remains undetermined.

V lost 7 bases and J lost 5, with 17 bases in between. The CDR3 length is 14 residues. Germline assignment: CDR1 LNHDA and CDR2 SQIVND (reference sequence). This sample comprised CD8+ T cells sorted from blood, obtained at week 24, from a patient treated with tofacitinib. The receptor's source is a human donor with alopecia areata. The rearrangement links TRBV19 to TRBJ1-1; possibly TRBD1 for D (5 bases). The CDR3 DNA reads TGTGCCAGTAATCCAACGGGGGGTGGGACTGAAGCTTTCTTT. It codes for CASNPTGGGTEAFF.